This TCR beta chain was obtained from a study of Ad26.COV2.S vaccination and SARS-CoV-2 variants. Concerning this clone itself: The target antigen is unknown.

As for treatment: roughly 19 received Ad26.COV2.S at low or high dose, single or two shots; several received placebo; per-sample allocation not given. Specimens were obtained on day 63 following the first vaccine or placebo injection. Donor was an adult aged 18-55 years in Boston. SARS-CoV-2 spike from the Wuhan strain was encoded by the vaccine, an Ad26 vector. Overall study results and limits: Those who received vaccine or placebo ended up with similar non-spike TCR breadth. It was vaccine recipients, not placebo recipients, who had the higher spike-specific TCR breadth.

Repertoires were generated with immunoSEQ multiplex PCR, while TCRdb's copy carries only in-frame clones and drops some. The sample has about 350,000 clones, about 87% seen once. Looked up from germline, CDR1 is MNHNY and CDR2 is SVGAGI (reference sequence). V dropped 2 bases and J dropped 0; count of bases not matched to a gene: 7. CDR3 size: 16 residues. The chain has TRBV6-6 and TRBJ2-7; 7 bases are a match to TRBD2. The sequence was collected from a person aged 18-60 years who received the Ad26.COV2.S COVID-19 vaccine or a placebo. Sample: peripheral blood, taken in a trial of Ad26.COV2.S vaccine versus placebo. The CDR3 DNA follows: TGTGCCAGCAGTTACACGGGCGGGGGAAGCTCCTACGAGCAGTACTTC. It specifies CASSYTGGGSSYEQYF.